This T cell receptor (beta chain) was identified in a study of T cell responses to AZD1222 COVID-19 vaccine. Regarding the study as a whole: The study reported that nearly half of spike-specific TCRs target unmutated variant regions. Two doses of AZD1222 preceded a rise in Spike-specific TCR breadth and depth.

The CDR3 is 17 amino acids. The table came from immunoSEQ multiplex PCR; TCRdb's copy has only in-frame clones and leaves some out. This repertoire shows roughly 150,000 clones, roughly 92% found once; its top ten account for about 1.6%. Note on this clone: Antigen unknown.

This receptor was identified in an adult in good health. This material consisted of peripheral blood, taken on day 0 of AZD1222 vaccination. The rearrangement uses TRBV21-1 and TRBJ1-5; TRBD1, the table's D call, lacks a check against the DNA. TRBV21-1 is a known pseudogene. The CDR3 DNA sequence: TGTGCCAGCAGCAATCCCACAAGGGGATATAGCAATCAGCCCCAGCATTTT. This gives the protein CASSNPTRGYSNQPQHF.